The next 8 T cell receptor beta chains were all read from a single sample in a study of blood T cell repertoires in COVID-19. Some clones are missing from TCRdb's copy, which holds only in-frame ones; the method was immunoSEQ multiplex PCR. The profile shows fewer than 300,000 clones, less than 85% of them singletons. Sequenced material: PBMCs or T cells enriched from blood (not recorded which). The receptor set was obtained from a woman aged 50 to 60 who had recovered from COVID-19.

This clone was counted a few times. The rearrangement links TRBV7-8 to TRBJ2-7; 9 nucleotides match TRBD2. V lost 5 bases, J lost 10 bases, and 9 bases stayed unmatched. The germline V gene encodes CDR1 SGHVS and CDR2 FQNEAQ. This CDR3 is 13 amino acids long. The CDR3 DNA reads TGTGCCAGCAGCCAAGATCTAGCGGGAAATCAGTACTTC. Protein sequence: CASSQDLAGNQYF.

In this sample, this clone turned up once. V is TRBV18 and J is TRBJ1-4; the D is unclear. Trimming pared 0 bases from V and 8 bases from J, leaving 7 bases between. The germline gives CDR1 KGHSH, CDR2 LQKENI. This CDR3 spans 13 amino acids. CDR3 region: CASSPPSEEKLFF. CDR3 coding DNA: TGTGCCAGCTCACCACCGTCGGAGGAAAAACTGTTTTTT. The full variable domain, in which reference TRBV18 and TRBJ1-4 provide the parts outside the CDR3, is NAGVMQNPRHLVRRRGQEARLRCSPMKGHSHVYWYRQLPEEGLKFMVYLQKENIIDESGMPKERFSAEFPKEGPSILRIQQVVRGDSAAYFCASSPPSEEKLFFGSGTQLSVL.

This clone has a handful of counts. The chain links TRBV5-6 to TRBJ2-2, with D perhaps TRBD1 (5 bases). Between the trimmed V and J ends, which lost 3 bases and 5 bases, there was a span of 8 bases. The CDR3 runs 13 residues. CDR1 SGHDT and CDR2 YYEEEE come from the germline V gene. The DNA for the CDR3 is TGTGCCAGCAGCTCCCAGGGTACCGGGGAGCTGTTTTTT. This gives the protein CASSSQGTGELFF.

V gene TRBV11-2 combines with J gene TRBJ2-7; a possible D gene is TRBD2 (6 bases). This CDR3 is 14 amino acids long. Looked up from germline, CDR1 is SGHAT and CDR2 is FQNNGV. Between the trimmed V and J ends, which lost 7 bases and 2 bases, there was a span of 15 bases. CDR3 DNA sequence: TGTGCCAGCACCTACACCGGGAGTCCCTACGAGCAGTACTTC. This sequence encodes CASTYTGSPYEQYF.

The rearrangement links TRBV4-3 to TRBJ1-2; D possibly corresponds to TRBD1 (5 bases). CDR1 and CDR2 (germline): LGHNA, YSLEER. The CDR3 extends over 16 amino acids. V lost 0 bases and J lost 5, with 16 bases in between. The CDR3 nucleotides read TGCGCCAGCAGCCAAGAAATGACAGTGAAGGGGTATGGCTACACCTTC. Translation: CASSQEMTVKGYGYTF.

This chain links TRBV6-2 or TRBV6-3 with TRBJ2-1; TRBD2 matches at 9 bases. This CDR3 spans 17 amino acids. Germline loops: CDR1 MNHEY, CDR2 SVGEGT. J was trimmed by 4 bases and V by 5 bases; bases with no gene match: 12. The CDR3 loop is CASSLVIGLATYNEQFF. For the CDR3, the DNA is TGTGCCAGCAGTCTAGTCATAGGACTAGCGACTTACAATGAGCAGTTCTTC.

This clone appeared once. The J gene is TRBJ1-1, the V gene TRBV19; unclear D gene. The V end was cut by 0 bases, the J end by 10 bases, with 9 bases between. Germline CDR1 reads LNHDA; CDR2 reads SQIVND (reference sequence). CDR3 length: 12 residues. The CDR3 coding sequence is TGTGCCAGTAGTATAGAGTTGGGGAGAGCTTTCTTT. Protein sequence: CASSIELGRAFF.

The chain is built from TRBV12-3 or TRBV12-4 and TRBJ2-7, with a tentative D call TRBD1 (5 bases). V was trimmed by 8 bases and J by 4 bases, leaving 9 bases between them. There are 11 residues in the CDR3. The CDR3 protein is CASGHGYEQYF. The CDR3 coding sequence is TGTGCCAGCGGACATGGTTACGAGCAGTACTTC.